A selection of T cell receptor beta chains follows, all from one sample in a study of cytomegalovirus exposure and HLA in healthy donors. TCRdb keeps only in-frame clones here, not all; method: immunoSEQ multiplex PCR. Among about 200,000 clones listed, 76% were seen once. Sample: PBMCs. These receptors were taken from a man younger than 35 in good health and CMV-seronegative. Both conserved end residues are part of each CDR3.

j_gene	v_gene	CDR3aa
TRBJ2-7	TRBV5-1	CASSYHPGQGGAYEQYF
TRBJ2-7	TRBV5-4	CASSFWTSLRGEQYF
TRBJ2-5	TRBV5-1	CASSRLAGGHQETQYF
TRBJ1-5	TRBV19	CASQIAYSNQPQHF
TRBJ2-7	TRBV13	CASSLGGPSGEQYF
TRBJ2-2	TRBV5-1	CASSRTSVNTGELFF
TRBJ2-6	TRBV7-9	CASSFDGRGVSGANVLTF
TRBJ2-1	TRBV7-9	CASIRGRNEQFF
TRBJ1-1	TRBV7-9	CSSSSADRENTEAFF
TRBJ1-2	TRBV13	CASSVWTGSPYGYTF
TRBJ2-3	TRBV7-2	CASSLAEGRLGTQYF
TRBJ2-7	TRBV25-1	CASSGRGSFSYEQYF
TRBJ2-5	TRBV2	CASGAEQETQYF
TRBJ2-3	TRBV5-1	CASSLALQGEVDTQYF
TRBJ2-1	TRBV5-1	CASSLSGGVNEQFF
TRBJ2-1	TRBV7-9	CASSLAPQGTYNEQFF
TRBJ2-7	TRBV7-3	CASSLGAEGGPYEQYF
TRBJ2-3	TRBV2	CASSVRGTADTQYF
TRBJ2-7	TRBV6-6	CASSLPGQGYEQYF
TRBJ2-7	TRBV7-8	CASSLEGVQQYF
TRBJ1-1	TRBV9	CASSVEGASNTEAFF
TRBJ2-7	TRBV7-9	CASSLGGVYEQYF
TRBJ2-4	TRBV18	CASSPTDTVHIQYF
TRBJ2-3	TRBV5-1	CASRDGEPTDTQYF